Presented here are 31 T cell receptor beta chains from one specimen sequenced in a study of identical twins. TCRdb re-called the 5' RACE reads with MiXCR, one entry per CDR3 protein. The data hold 1.5 million to 2 million distinct CDR3 sequences, with about 30% observed a single time. Sequencing was performed on cord blood. The source is a newborn girl in good health.

There are a few counts of this clonotype. J is TRBJ2-5 and V is TRBV20-1, with 7 bases that match TRBD2. The CDR3 has 16 amino acids. V shed 1 base and J 3 bases; nucleotides not matched to a gene: 11. CDR1 is DFQATT, CDR2 SNEGSKA, per germline (reference sequence). The CDR3 is CSARAGGWTIEETQYF. Here the CDR3 DNA reads TGCAGTGCTAGAGCGGGAGGTTGGACCATCGAAGAGACCCAGTACTTC.

V and J are TRBV6-1 and TRBJ2-7; D not certain. Trimming left V 6 bases short and J 7 bases short, with 10 bases between. Per the germline V gene, CDR1 is MNHNS and CDR2 is SASEGT. The CDR3 extends over 11 amino acids. CDR3 protein: CASRSTAEQYF. The CDR3 DNA is TGTGCCAGCAGGAGTACAGCGGAGCAGTACTTC.

The chain joins TRBV15 to TRBJ2-1; D remains ambiguous. Trimming shortened V by 6 bases and J by 0 bases, and 9 bases separated the two germline ends. Germline values: CDR1 LNHNV, CDR2 YYDKDF (reference sequence). The CDR3 is 14 amino acids. CDR3 residues: CATSHASSYNEQFF. Here the CDR3 DNA reads TGTGCCACCAGTCACGCCAGCTCCTACAATGAGCAGTTCTTC.

This clonotype showed up just a few times. This sequence joins TRBV27 and TRBJ1-6; D gene uncertain. With 6 bases removed from V and 8 bases from J, the gap between germline ends came to 17 bases. Germline values: CDR1 MNHEY, CDR2 SMNVEV (reference sequence). CDR3 length: 15 amino acids. The CDR3 DNA reads TGTGCCAGCAGGCCCGGAAACTGGGGATATTCACCCCTCCACTTT. This encodes CASRPGNWGYSPLHF.

A note on this clonotype: The junction shows a germline mismatch at one end, possibly a read error. V gene TRBV19 combines with J gene TRBJ2-7; D is perhaps TRBD2 (5 bases). Germline V lookup: CDR1 LNHDA, CDR2 SQIVND (reference sequence). This CDR3 is 13 amino acids long. CDR3 sequence reads: CASSIGRGYEQYF. CDR3 coding DNA: TGCGCCAGCAGCATTGGTCGGGGCTACGAGCAGTACTTC.

The chain couples TRBV5-6 to TRBJ2-7; the match to TRBD1 covers 7 bases. Germline-derived CDR1 and CDR2 are SGHDT and YYEEEE. This CDR3 is 16 amino acids long. The V and J ends lost 5 bases and 2 bases, in that order; junction bases with no gene match: 13. The CDR3 sequence: CASRRSGTALPYEQYF. The DNA of the CDR3 is TGTGCCAGCAGACGCTCCGGGACAGCCCTACCCTACGAGCAGTACTTC.

The genes are TRBV6-5 and TRBJ2-7, with 10 nucleotides matching TRBD1. Germline CDR1 is MNHEY and CDR2 is SVGAGI. The CDR3 is 17 amino acids. J was trimmed by 2 bases and V by 4 bases; bases with no gene match: 11. The CDR3 here is CASSLTLTGTGAYEQYF. In DNA, the CDR3 is TGTGCCAGCAGTTTGACTCTGACCGGGACAGGGGCCTACGAGCAGTACTTC.

This clonotype was observed a handful of times. This chain links TRBV20-1 with TRBJ2-5; the match to TRBD2 covers 11 bases. CDR1 and CDR2 from the germline V gene are DFQATT and SNEGSKA (reference sequence). This CDR3 region has 15 residues. V trimming: 4 bases; J trimming: 5 bases; junction bases outside the gene matches: 9. The CDR3 DNA reads TGCAGTGCTACTACGACTAGCGGGGCGGTCGAGACCCAGTACTTC. It codes for CSATTTSGAVETQYF.

This clonotype was observed a few times. This chain uses TRBV11-2 with TRBJ2-5, with 11 bases identical to TRBD2. The DNA matches TRBJ2-7 better at its end, which makes the J call doubtful. Germline V CDR1 and CDR2: SGHAT, FQNNGV. The CDR3 sequence is 15 residues long. The CDR3 DNA sequence: TGTGCCAGCAGCTTGACTAGCGGGGCCCCCTACGAGCAGTACTTC. It codes for CASSLTSGAPYEQYF.

About this clonotype itself: One junction end disagrees with the germline gene, perhaps due to a read error. This CDR3 reads CASSPSRGKGHPETFF. CDR3 nucleotide sequence: TGCGCCAGCAGCCCTTCCCGGGGTAAGGGTCACCCTGAAACTTTCTTT. This rearrangement joins TRBV5-1 to TRBJ1-1; D not certain. Germline-derived CDR1 and CDR2 are SGHRS and YFSETQ. This CDR3 has 16 residues.

V gene TRBV3-1 combines with J gene TRBJ2-1; D is perhaps TRBD2 (6 bases). The CDR3 spans 16 residues. V lost 4 bases and J lost 6, with 19 bases in between. From germline, CDR1 is LGHDT and CDR2 YNNKEL (reference sequence). CDR3 protein: CASSLPTSWGPNEQFF. CDR3 bases: TGTGCCAGCAGCCTCCCAACTAGCTGGGGCCCCAATGAGCAGTTCTTC.

CDR3 region: CASSYSAGQGQDNQPQHF. CDR3 bases: TGTGCCAGCAGTTACTCGGCCGGACAGGGACAGGACAATCAGCCCCAGCATTTT. The V call is TRBV6-5, the J call TRBJ1-5; 8 bases align to TRBD1. Germline V gives CDR1 MNHEY, CDR2 SVGAGI. The CDR3 is 18 residues long. The trim removed 0 bases at V and 3 bases at J, leaving 10 bases unmatched.

This clonotype was recorded a few times. The CDR3 coding sequence is TGTGCCAGCTCACCACCGGAAGGGATTGAGGCCTACGAGCAGTACTTC. Protein product: CASSPPEGIEAYEQYF. This chain connects TRBV18 to TRBJ2-7; D is undetermined. The CDR3 totals 16 residues. Trimming removed 0 bases from V and 2 bases from J, with 14 bases in between. Per the germline V gene, CDR1 is KGHSH and CDR2 is LQKENI.

This clonotype was observed a handful of times. The chain combines TRBV14 with TRBJ2-1, with D possibly TRBD1 on 5 matching bases. The CDR3 sequence is 16 residues long. Germline V gives CDR1 SGHDN, CDR2 FVKESK. V was clipped by 0 bases and J by 4 bases, with 13 bases between them. CDR3 in amino acids: CASSQDSRVAYNEQFF. The CDR3 DNA reads as TGTGCCAGCAGCCAAGATAGCAGGGTAGCATACAATGAGCAGTTCTTC.

For this clonotype: A much larger clone sits a single nucleotide away, making a read error possible. V usage is TRBV28 and J usage is TRBJ2-7; D unclear. CDR1 and CDR2 (germline): MDHEN, SYDVKM. The CDR3 contains 11 residues. The CDR3 loop is CASRTPYGQYF. DNA of the CDR3: TGTGCCAGCAGGACTCCCTACGGGCAGTACTTC.

This chain's CDR3 is CSAMDGLAGHNEQFF. CDR3 sequence (DNA): TGCAGTGCTATGGACGGTCTAGCGGGGCACAATGAGCAGTTCTTC. The J gene is TRBJ2-1, the V gene TRBV20-1, with 9 bases fitting TRBD2. There are 15 residues in the CDR3. Germline V gene data show CDR1 as DFQATT and CDR2 as SNEGSKA (reference sequence). V lost 4 bases and J lost 5; bases outside the gene matches: 9.

This chain connects TRBV11-1 to TRBJ2-5; D gene uncertain. The DNA matches TRBJ2-7 better at its end, which makes the J call doubtful. Germline V gene data show CDR1 as SGHAT and CDR2 as FQDESV (reference sequence). This CDR3 region has 14 residues. Here the CDR3 reads CASSPQRTDYEQYF. CDR3 bases: TGTGCCAGCAGCCCCCAGAGGACGGATTACGAGCAGTACTTC.

The V call is TRBV28, the J call TRBJ1-2; D is undetermined. V shed 4 bases and J shed 4 bases, with 10 bases lying between them. This CDR3 is 13 amino acids long. CDR1 and CDR2 from the germline V gene are MDHEN and SYDVKM. CDR3 sequence: CASSWGRSYGYTF. The CDR3 nucleotides are TGTGCCAGCAGTTGGGGAAGGAGCTATGGCTACACCTTC.

This sequence joins TRBV27 and TRBJ1-5; 9 nucleotides line up with TRBD1. The CDR3 is 15 residues long. The V gene end was trimmed by 4 bases and the J gene end by 5 bases; junction bases not matched to a gene: 6. The germline CDR1 and CDR2 sequences are MNHEY and SMNVEV (reference sequence). The CDR3 region is CASSSGTGWDQPQHF. The CDR3 DNA reads TGTGCCAGCAGTTCCGGGACAGGGTGGGATCAGCCCCAGCATTTT.

This clonotype turned up a few times. V is TRBV28 and J is TRBJ1-6; maybe TRBD1 (6 bases). V lost 3 bases and J lost 7, with 13 bases in between. The CDR3 consists of 15 residues. Germline lookup yields CDR1 MDHEN and CDR2 SYDVKM. The CDR3 DNA sequence: TGTGCCAGCAGTTTTCGGGGGCGGCGGAATTCACCCCTCCACTTT. Translating gives CASSFRGRRNSPLHF.

As to this clonotype: Relative to the germline gene, one junction end is altered; a read error may explain this. The chain recombines TRBV3-1 with TRBJ2-5; 12 bases map to TRBD2. Germline V gene sequence: CDR1 LGHDT, CDR2 YNNKEL (reference sequence). The CDR3 runs 17 residues. This CDR3 reads CANSQEPGLAGQETQYF. CDR3 nucleotides: TGTGCCAACAGCCAAGAACCGGGACTAGCGGGTCAAGAGACCCAGTACTTC.

In its sample, this clonotype was seen a few times. The chain has TRBV20-1 and TRBJ2-3, with 11 positions matching TRBD2. The CDR3 has 16 residues. Looked up from germline, CDR1 is DFQATT and CDR2 is SNEGSKA (reference sequence). The V gene end was trimmed by 7 bases and the J gene end by 5 bases; junction bases not matched to a gene: 14. In DNA form, the CDR3 reads TGCAGTGAACATAGCGGGAGGGATCTCACGGGAGATACGCAGTATTTT. The encoded protein is CSEHSGRDLTGDTQYF.

V usage is TRBV6-1 and J usage is TRBJ1-1; 8 nucleotides match TRBD1. Unmatched junction bases numbered 9, after V lost 7 bases and J lost 2 bases. This CDR3 region has 15 residues. Germline lookup yields CDR1 MNHNS and CDR2 SASEGT. The CDR3 here is CASTPDRVGNTEAFF. CDR3 DNA sequence: TGTGCCAGCACCCCGGACAGGGTGGGAAACACTGAAGCTTTCTTT.

This clonotype was counted many times. The V gene is TRBV5-1, the J gene TRBJ2-7; 9 bases are shared with TRBD1. Germline assignment: CDR1 SGHRS and CDR2 YFSETQ. The CDR3 sequence is 15 residues long. After removal of 1 base from V and 3 bases from J, the junction contained 5 bases not matched to a gene. The CDR3 DNA reads as TGCGCCAGCAGCTTGATAGGGACAGGGTTCTACGAGCAGTACTTC. Translated, it gives CASSLIGTGFYEQYF.

The chain couples TRBV20-1 to TRBJ2-1; no firm D call. V lost 3 bases and J 7 bases, leaving 7 bases between the germline ends. The germline V gene encodes CDR1 DFQATT and CDR2 SNEGSKA (reference sequence). This CDR3 is built from 11 residues. The CDR3 spells CSASMGNEQFF. The CDR3 bases are TGCAGTGCTAGTATGGGGAATGAGCAGTTCTTC.

The V call is TRBV20-1, the J call TRBJ2-5; 10 bases match TRBD2. The J segment lost 11 bases and the V segment lost 1 base, leaving 22 bases of the junction unmatched. Germline CDR1 is DFQATT and CDR2 is SNEGSKA (reference sequence). The CDR3 covers 18 residues. CDR3 amino acids: CSARGSASSGGIQNEQYF. CDR3 sequence (DNA): TGCAGTGCTAGAGGCTCCGCTAGTAGCGGGGGGATTCAGAATGAGCAGTACTTC.

V is TRBV9 and J is TRBJ1-6, with 12 bases fitting TRBD1. The length of the CDR3 is 15 residues. Germline V CDR1 and CDR2: SGDLS, YYNGEE. V shed 3 bases and J 10 bases; nucleotides not matched to a gene: 5. CDR3 sequence (DNA): TGTGCCAGCAGCGAAAAGGGGACAGGGGGCTCACCCCTCCACTTT. It yields the protein CASSEKGTGGSPLHF.

This chain connects TRBV21-1 to TRBJ1-5; TRBD1 is the table's D call and was not checked against the DNA. TRBV21-1 is a recognized pseudogene. CDR3 size: 14 residues. CDR3 in amino acids: CARQGAGSNQPQHF. CDR3 DNA: TGTGCCAGACAGGGGGCTGGGAGCAATCAGCCCCAGCATTTT.

The table lists this clonotype with a few counts. CDR3 region: CASSPRIVPSNQPQHF. The DNA for the CDR3 is TGTGCCAGCAGCCCCCGAATTGTGCCTAGCAATCAGCCCCAGCATTTT. The gene calls are TRBV7-8 and TRBJ1-5; no clear D gene. The CDR3 consists of 16 residues. Germline CDR1 reads SGHVS; CDR2 reads FQNEAQ. V lost 5 bases to trimming and J lost 0 bases, with 14 bases between them.

This clonotype showed up just a few times. The V call is TRBV11-2, the J call TRBJ2-1; TRBD2 aligns across 10 bases. Germline-derived CDR1 and CDR2 are SGHAT and FQNNGV. The CDR3 covers 14 residues. V shed 7 bases, J shed 10 bases, and the junction held 10 bases outside the gene matches. The CDR3, as DNA: TGTGCCAGCACCCGGACTAGCGGCTTCAGAGAGCAGTTCTTC. The encoded protein is CASTRTSGFREQFF.

The rearrangement uses TRBV28 and TRBJ1-4; 9 nucleotides agree with TRBD1. The length of the CDR3 is 16 residues. J was trimmed by 6 bases and V by 2 bases; bases with no gene match: 7. The germline V gene encodes CDR1 MDHEN and CDR2 SYDVKM. CDR3 sequence reads: CASSLRDRVEHEKLFF. The CDR3 bases are TGTGCCAGCAGTTTAAGGGACAGGGTGGAACATGAAAAACTGTTTTTT.